Below, 30 T cell receptor beta chains from the same sample are listed, as sequenced in a study of OX40 agonist ivuxolimab in advanced cancers. The assay was immunoSEQ multiplex PCR, and TCRdb's table has in-frame clones only and misses some. The sample includes 35,000 to 45,000 clones, around 90% of them seen just once. The sample was CD4+ or CD8+ T cells sorted from blood, taken in a trial of the OX40 agonist ivuxolimab. These receptors all come from an adult with an advanced solid tumor such as melanoma, head and neck, liver or kidney cancer.

This clone was observed a single time. This chain connects TRBV11-2 to TRBJ2-1; D uncertain. V lost 4 bases to trimming and J lost 8 bases, with 18 bases between them. The CDR3 consists of 15 residues. Germline V gene data show CDR1 as SGHAT and CDR2 as FQNNGV. CDR3 sequence reads: CASSSPGPRRHEQFF. The CDR3 nucleotides read TGTGCCAGCAGCTCCCCCGGGCCTCGTCGGCATGAGCAGTTCTTC.

This clone appeared a single time. The chain links TRBV7-2 to TRBJ2-7, with D maybe TRBD1 (6 bases). The germline CDR1 and CDR2 sequences are SGHTA and FQGNSA. The CDR3 covers 15 residues. V dropped 5 bases and J dropped 0 bases, with 14 bases sitting between them. The CDR3 nucleotides are TGTGCCAGCAGCGAGTGGGACACCAACTCCTACGAGCAGTACTTC. Residues: CASSEWDTNSYEQYF.

The V gene is TRBV9, the J gene TRBJ2-3, with D maybe TRBD2 (5 bases). CDR1 is SGDLS, CDR2 YYNGEE, per germline. CDR3 length: 12 residues. The V gene lost 3 bases and the J gene lost 4 bases, with 6 bases spanning the gap. The CDR3 sequence is CASSAGSDTQYF. CDR3 coding DNA: TGTGCCAGCAGCGCGGGGTCAGATACGCAGTATTTT.

This clone was recorded once. This chain connects TRBV4-1 to TRBJ2-3, with TRBD2 identical over 9 bases. The CDR3 is 14 amino acids. After removal of 8 bases from V and 1 base from J, the junction contained 4 bases not matched to a gene. Germline CDR1 MGHRA, CDR2 YSYEKL. CDR3 bases: TGCGCCAGCGTGCAGCGGGAGGGCACAGATACGCAGTATTTT. Translating gives CASVQREGTDTQYF.

This sequence joins TRBV27 and TRBJ2-2; 7 bases agree with TRBD1. Germline lookup yields CDR1 MNHEY and CDR2 SMNVEV (reference sequence). The CDR3 is made up of 16 amino acids. Trimming at V came to 4 bases and at J to 6 bases, leaving 11 bases not matched to a gene. The CDR3 nucleotides are TGTGCCAGCAGTTCGGAACCGGGACAGATGGCCGGGGAGCTGTTTTTT. As protein: CASSSEPGQMAGELFF.

The chain employs TRBV18 and TRBJ2-1; TRBD2 aligns across 11 bases. This CDR3 is built from 15 residues. V was pared by 4 bases and J by 3 bases, with 2 bases of the junction left unmatched. Germline loops: CDR1 KGHSH, CDR2 LQKENI. CDR3 in amino acids: CASSLGLAVYNEQFF. The CDR3 DNA follows: TGTGCCAGCTCACTGGGACTAGCGGTCTACAATGAGCAGTTCTTC.

The gene calls are TRBV27 and TRBJ2-1; TRBD2 might be the D (5 bases). This CDR3 spans 15 amino acids. The ends were cut back, 2 bases at V and 2 bases at J, with 10 bases in the middle. The germline CDR1 and CDR2 sequences are MNHEY and SMNVEV (reference sequence). Here the CDR3 reads CASSLIPGTYNEQFF. The CDR3 DNA reads as TGTGCCAGCAGTTTAATTCCGGGAACCTACAATGAGCAGTTCTTC.

This chain joins TRBV15 and TRBJ1-1; perhaps TRBD1 as D (6 bases). Germline V lookup: CDR1 LNHNV, CDR2 YYDKDF (reference sequence). The germline V and J ends were trimmed by 2 bases and 6 bases, with 13 bases remaining between them. CDR3 length equals 14 residues. The CDR3 DNA is TGTGCCACCAGCAGATCCACAGGGTTGGCTGAAGCTTTCTTT. Its protein is CATSRSTGLAEAFF.

V and J are TRBV30 and TRBJ2-7, with D perhaps matching TRBD2 (6 bases). The CDR3 contains 15 residues. Germline V gene lookup returns CDR1 GTSNPN and CDR2 SVGIG (reference sequence). Trimming pared 0 bases from V and 3 bases from J, leaving 15 bases between. CDR3 sequence: CAWSVRRAGRYEQYF. Written as DNA, the CDR3 is TGTGCCTGGAGTGTACGGAGGGCTGGCCGCTACGAGCAGTACTTC.

The chain recombines TRBV28 with TRBJ2-7, with 10 bases aligning to TRBD2. This CDR3 comprises 17 residues. Germline lookup yields CDR1 MDHEN and CDR2 SYDVKM. With 1 base clipped from V and 2 bases from J, the junction kept 8 bases outside the gene matches. DNA for the CDR3: TGTGCCAGCAGTTTATCCAGGGTACTAGCGGGAACCTACGAGCAGTACTTC. Translated, it gives CASSLSRVLAGTYEQYF.

The rearrangement uses TRBV5-1 and TRBJ1-1, with D perhaps matching TRBD1 (5 bases). Looked up from germline, CDR1 is SGHRS and CDR2 is YFSETQ. V was clipped by 1 base and J by 3 bases, with 10 bases between them. This CDR3 comprises 14 residues. Here the CDR3 DNA reads TGCGCCAGCAGCTTGTTCAGGGCGGACACTGAAGCTTTCTTT. Its translation is CASSLFRADTEAFF.

The V gene is TRBV28, the J gene TRBJ2-1; unclear D gene. This CDR3 has 11 amino acids. CDR1 MDHEN and CDR2 SYDVKM come from the germline V gene. V lost 3 bases, J lost 7 bases, and 4 bases lay in between. For the CDR3, the DNA is TGTGCCAGCAGTTTCTGGAATGAGCAGTTCTTC. Residues: CASSFWNEQFF.

The chain is built from TRBV30 and TRBJ2-7; D is ambiguous. CDR1 and CDR2 (germline): GTSNPN, SVGIG (reference sequence). Trimming took 1 base from V and 0 from J, leaving 10 bases between them. CDR3 length equals 14 residues. Here the CDR3 DNA reads TGTGCCTGGAGTGGTATCGGCCTCTCCTACGAGCAGTACTTC. Translating gives CAWSGIGLSYEQYF.

V usage is TRBV7-3 and J usage is TRBJ2-5, with TRBD2 identical over 9 bases. CDR3 length: 15 amino acids. V trimming: 5 bases; J trimming: 4 bases; junction bases outside the gene matches: 8. Germline-derived CDR1 and CDR2 are SGHTA and FQGTGA. The CDR3 protein is CASSHRGGVGETQYF. The CDR3 region has the DNA TGTGCCAGCAGCCACCGCGGGGGGGTTGGAGAGACCCAGTACTTC.

The chain joins TRBV5-1 to TRBJ2-1; TRBD2 is a possible D gene (6 bases). In germline, CDR1 is SGHRS, CDR2 YFSETQ. Between the trimmed V and J ends, which lost 0 bases and 10 bases, there was a span of 20 bases. This CDR3 is built from 16 residues. The CDR3 DNA sequence: TGCGCCAGCAGCTTGGGCCCGGGGGAGGTGGAACGAGAGCAGTTCTTC. Translating gives CASSLGPGEVEREQFF.

V gene TRBV5-5 combines with J gene TRBJ1-5; the D is unclear. CDR3 size: 14 residues. V was shortened by 0 bases and J by 6 bases, with 10 bases between the two germline ends. Germline CDR1 and CDR2: SGHKS and YYEKEE (reference sequence). The DNA of the CDR3 is TGTGCCAGCAGCTTGGGTCTGGGTGGTCAGCCCCAGCATTTT. Translation gives CASSLGLGGQPQHF.

This chain joins TRBV14 and TRBJ2-1; the D gene is possibly TRBD2 (5 bases). Per germline, CDR1 SGHDN and CDR2 FVKESK. The CDR3 runs to 15 residues. Trimming took off 5 bases at V and 4 bases at J, with 15 bases between the two ends. The CDR3 protein is CASSYPGRWYNEQFF. The CDR3 DNA follows: TGTGCCAGCAGCTATCCGGGAAGGTGGTACAATGAGCAGTTCTTC. Variable domain in full (rest from reference TRBV14 and TRBJ2-1): EAGVTQFPSHSVIEKGQTVTLRCDPISGHDNLYWYRRVMGKEIKFLLHFVKESKQDESGMPNNRFLAERTGGTYSTLKVQPAELEDSGVYFCASSYPGRWYNEQFFGPGTRLTVL.

The chain combines TRBV19 with TRBJ2-7; D may be TRBD1 or TRBD2 (5 bases each). The CDR3 contains 15 residues. The V end lost 3 bases, the J end lost 5 bases, and 17 bases lay between the germline ends. CDR1 LNHDA and CDR2 SQIVND come from the germline V gene (reference sequence). Here the CDR3 reads CASSIKTGGLDEQYF. In DNA form, the CDR3 reads TGTGCCAGTAGTATCAAAACAGGCGGGCTCGACGAGCAGTACTTC.

The chain recombines TRBV30 with TRBJ2-2; no clear D. Trimming removed 5 bases from V and 5 bases from J, with 3 bases in between. Germline assignment: CDR1 GTSNPN and CDR2 SVGIG (reference sequence). This CDR3 has 10 residues. The CDR3 region is CAWGTGELFF. As DNA, the CDR3 is TGTGCCTGGGGAACCGGGGAGCTGTTTTTT.

The chain carries TRBV28 and TRBJ2-5; 7 nucleotides align to TRBD2. J was trimmed by 3 bases and V by 6 bases; bases with no gene match: 4. CDR1 MDHEN and CDR2 SYDVKM come from the germline V gene. CDR3 length: 13 amino acids. The CDR3 nucleotides are TGTGCCAGCAGGGTAGCGGGTAAAGAGACCCAGTACTTC. Translating it yields CASRVAGKETQYF.

This sequence joins TRBV9 and TRBJ2-7; TRBD1 might be the D (7 bases). Germline V gene sequence: CDR1 SGDLS, CDR2 YYNGEE. The CDR3 has 14 residues. The germline V and J ends were trimmed by 3 bases and 4 bases, with 14 bases remaining between them. The CDR3 nucleotides are TGTGCCAGCAGCGGGTCAGGGGGGTCTTACGAGCAGTACTTC. Its translation: CASSGSGGSYEQYF.

The chain links TRBV20-1 to TRBJ2-1; D is unresolved. CDR1 is DFQATT, CDR2 SNEGSKA, per germline (reference sequence). The CDR3 contains 10 residues. Trimming took 7 bases from V and 7 from J, leaving 8 bases between them. The CDR3: CSVPRNEQFF. CDR3 bases: TGCAGTGTCCCTAGGAATGAGCAGTTCTTC.

The V gene is TRBV7-9, the J gene TRBJ2-2, with a tentative D call TRBD2 (6 bases). The CDR3 has 17 amino acids. Germline CDR1 and CDR2: SEHNR and FQNEAQ (reference sequence). Trimming pared 4 bases from V and 1 base from J, leaving 16 bases between. This chain's CDR3 is CASSSRLGGVNTGELFF. The DNA of the CDR3 is TGTGCCAGCAGCTCTCGACTTGGCGGGGTGAACACCGGGGAGCTGTTTTTT.

The V gene is TRBV27, the J gene TRBJ2-1; perhaps D is TRBD1 or TRBD2 (5 bases each). CDR1 is MNHEY, CDR2 SMNVEV, per germline (reference sequence). The V end was cut by 10 bases, the J end by 0 bases, with 10 bases between. The CDR3 is 13 residues long. CDR3 bases: TGTGCCACGGGGCGGAGCTCCTACAATGAGCAGTTCTTC. Translated: CATGRSSYNEQFF.

The chain is built from TRBV27 and TRBJ2-3; TRBD2 aligns across 9 bases. The trim removed 3 bases at V and 4 bases at J, leaving 8 bases unmatched. This CDR3 contains 16 residues. Germline V gene sequence: CDR1 MNHEY, CDR2 SMNVEV (reference sequence). In nucleotides, the CDR3 is TGTGCCAGCAGTTTTGTAGCGGGAGTTATTTCAGATACGCAGTATTTT. Translation gives CASSFVAGVISDTQYF.

This clone was seen just once. V gene TRBV4-1 combines with J gene TRBJ2-5; 9 nucleotides line up with TRBD1. Germline CDR1 MGHRA, CDR2 YSYEKL. The CDR3 sequence is 14 residues long. J gave up 4 bases and V 4 bases, and 4 bases lay outside the gene matches. The CDR3 is CASSLTGGLETQYF. CDR3 coding DNA: TGCGCCAGCAGCCTAACAGGGGGCTTAGAGACCCAGTACTTC.

This chain links TRBV11-2 with TRBJ2-7, with TRBD2 matching over 9 bases. The J segment lost 5 bases and the V segment lost 5 bases, leaving 10 bases of the junction unmatched. The CDR3 runs to 15 residues. Germline CDR1 is SGHAT and CDR2 is FQNNGV. The CDR3 DNA reads TGTGCCAGCAGCCTTAGCGGGAGTACACCCCACGAGCAGTACTTC. Translated: CASSLSGSTPHEQYF.

The V gene is TRBV6-6, the J gene TRBJ2-1; 7 bases fit TRBD2. The CDR3 sequence is 15 residues long. Trimming at V came to 6 bases and at J to 2 bases, leaving 7 bases not matched to a gene. Germline V lookup: CDR1 MNHNY, CDR2 SVGAGI (reference sequence). CDR3 protein: CASSPREATYNEQFF. The CDR3 nucleotides are TGTGCCAGCAGCCCTCGGGAGGCGACCTACAATGAGCAGTTCTTC.

The V gene is TRBV6-5, the J gene TRBJ2-7, with 9 bases that match TRBD2. Germline trimming cut 2 bases from V and 4 bases from J; bases unmatched to any gene: 6. CDR1 and CDR2 (germline): MNHEY, SVGAGI. The CDR3 runs to 15 residues. The CDR3 sequence is CASSYRTSGRYEQYF. The CDR3 bases are TGTGCCAGCAGTTACCGGACCAGCGGGAGGTACGAGCAGTACTTC.

This chain joins TRBV4-1 and TRBJ2-7; 14 bases align to TRBD2. The V gene's germline CDR1 is MGHRA and CDR2 YSYEKL. This CDR3 is 17 amino acids long. V lost 0 bases, J lost 5 bases, and 6 bases stayed unmatched. CDR3 nucleotides: TGCGCCAGCAGCCAAGAAGGGGGACTAGCGGGAGAGGACGAGCAGTACTTC. Its translation: CASSQEGGLAGEDEQYF.